This passage covers 30 T cell receptor beta chains from one sample sequenced in a study of vaccination effects on CD4 cells after COVID-19 (dated by TCRdb to 2021 to 2024). The receptor library was made with the immunoSEQ multiplex PCR assay. TCRdb holds this immuneACCESS table with in-frame rearrangements only. Some clones are missing; in checked studies, unresolved V genes explain under half, and the rest has no known cause. Recorded for this sample are tens of thousands of clones; about four fifths of them occurred a single time. In total, the top ten clones hold approximately 5.1% of the sample. Their target antigens are unknown. In the ViraFEST assay, PBMC were stimulated with viral peptide pools, and TCR sequencing was then used to find antigen-specific CD4+ T cell clonotypes based on their expansion. After roughly 11 days of culture, CD4+ T cells were isolated with the EasySep CD4+ T cell isolation kit. Each participant got two doses of an mRNA SARS-CoV-2 vaccine, either BNT162b2 or mRNA-1273.

This specimen was CD4+ T cells from PBMCs cultured with SARS-CoV-2 spike peptides, taken after COVID-19 vaccination. The label giving this sample's cell subset or site can be read as: SARS-CoV-2 spike overlapping peptide pool stimulation. The origin of the receptors is a human donor who received a COVID-19 vaccine. Some clones in this sample may be carry-over from other donors' samples.

This rearrangement joins TRBV27 to TRBJ1-1; D gene unclear. There are 13 residues in the CDR3. CDR1 is MNHEY, CDR2 SMNVEV, per germline (reference sequence). The germline V and J ends were trimmed by 0 bases and 4 bases, with 6 bases remaining between them. CDR3 residues: CASSLSTATEAFF. DNA of the CDR3: TGTGCCAGCAGTTTATCAACAGCCACTGAAGCTTTCTTT.

The V and J genes are TRBV21-1 and TRBJ2-1; TRBD2, the table's D call, was not compared with the DNA. TRBV21-1 represents a pseudogene. The CDR3 has 15 residues. The CDR3 DNA follows: TGTGCCAGCACCTATAGCGGGTGGACCCCGGTGAAGCAGTTCTTC. Its translation: CASTYSGWTPVKQFF.

The V and J genes are TRBV4-1 and TRBJ2-2, with TRBD2 matching over 8 bases. CDR1 is MGHRA and CDR2 is YSYEKL in the germline V gene. Trimming cost V 0 bases and J 0 bases; bases outside gene matches: 0. This CDR3 region has 16 residues. The CDR3 sequence is CASSQEAGANTGELFF. CDR3 coding DNA: TGCGCCAGCAGCCAAGAAGCGGGGGCGAACACCGGGGAGCTGTTTTTT.

This chain joins TRBV7-9 and TRBJ2-1; D unresolved. Germline loops: CDR1 SEHNR, CDR2 FQNEAQ (reference sequence). The CDR3 has 12 residues. V lost 7 bases, J lost 5 bases, and 9 bases lay in between. CDR3 bases: TGTGCCAGCACCCGCCTGGACAATGAGCAGTTCTTC. It encodes CASTRLDNEQFF.

The chain joins TRBV6-1 to TRBJ2-6, with a weak D call TRBD2 (5 bases). The CDR3 totals 18 residues. V was cut by 3 bases and J by 1 base, with 16 bases left in between. In germline, CDR1 is MNHNS, CDR2 SASEGT. CDR3 coding DNA: TGTGCCAGCAGTGATCTAGCTCCACGGAGTTCTGGGGCCAACGTCCTGACTTTC. Protein product: CASSDLAPRSSGANVLTF.

With respect to this clone: One end of the junction varies from germline; a read error may be responsible. The chain employs TRBV3-1 (or the pseudogene TRBV3-2) and TRBJ2-2; D gene uncertain. Germline CDR1 and CDR2: LGHDT and YNNKEL (reference sequence). The CDR3 has 11 residues. Written as DNA, the CDR3 is TGTGCCAGCACCCAAACCGGGGAGCTGTTTTTT. It codes for CASTQTGELFF.

The chain joins TRBV6-6 to TRBJ1-4, with TRBD1 as a possible D gene (6 bases). CDR1 and CDR2 from the germline V gene are MNHNY and SVGAGI (reference sequence). The CDR3 has 15 amino acids. V was pared by 6 bases and J by 0 bases, with 11 bases between. The CDR3 sequence: CASRWDKATNEKLFF. The CDR3 DNA is TGTGCCAGCAGATGGGACAAAGCAACTAATGAAAAACTGTTTTTT.

The J gene is TRBJ1-2, the V gene TRBV5-4; 8 positions match TRBD1. The germline V gene has CDR1 SGHNT and CDR2 YYREEE (reference sequence). V was pared by 4 bases and J by 3 bases, with 5 bases of the junction left unmatched. This CDR3 region has 14 residues. The CDR3 DNA is TGTGCCAGCAGCCCGGCGGGACAGGACTATGGCTACACCTTC. Protein sequence: CASSPAGQDYGYTF.

V is TRBV18 and J is TRBJ2-5; possible D gene TRBD1, 6 bases. The CDR3 loop spans 14 amino acids. CDR1 and CDR2 (germline): KGHSH, LQKENI. Trimming removed 4 bases from V and 4 bases from J, with 13 bases in between. DNA for the CDR3: TGTGCCAGCTCACAACTACAGGGCGGAGAGACCCAGTACTTC. It translates to CASSQLQGGETQYF.

This clone is a singleton in its sample. The chain joins TRBV5-1 to TRBJ2-6, with 14 bases that match TRBD2. The V gene's germline CDR1 is SGHRS and CDR2 YFSETQ. V lost 4 bases and J lost 1; bases outside the gene matches: 7. The CDR3 contains 19 residues. The CDR3 protein is CASSPKGTSGGSGANVLTF. In DNA form, the CDR3 reads TGCGCCAGCAGCCCGAAAGGGACTAGCGGGGGTTCTGGGGCCAACGTCCTGACTTTC.

This chain uses TRBV19 with TRBJ1-2; possible D gene TRBD1, 6 bases. This CDR3 is 13 amino acids long. Trimming took off 5 bases at V and 3 bases at J, with 10 bases between the two ends. Germline loops: CDR1 LNHDA, CDR2 SQIVND (reference sequence). The CDR3 protein is CASSSWTDYGYTF. In nucleotides, the CDR3 is TGTGCCAGTAGTTCCTGGACAGACTATGGCTACACCTTC. The whole variable domain, remainder taken from reference TRBV19 and TRBJ1-2, is DGGITQSPKYLFRKEGQNVTLSCEQNLNHDAMYWYRQDPGQGLRLIYYSQIVNDFQKGDIAEGYSVSREKKESFPLTVTSAQKNPTAFYLCASSSWTDYGYTFGSGTRLTVV.

This rearrangement joins TRBV28 to TRBJ1-2, with 8 bases identical to TRBD1. The CDR3 is 15 residues long. With V trimmed by 5 bases and J by 4 bases, 9 bases remained unmatched. Germline V lookup: CDR1 MDHEN, CDR2 SYDVKM. The CDR3 sequence is CASSTSGTGGYGYTF. The CDR3 DNA sequence: TGTGCCAGCAGTACCTCCGGGACAGGAGGCTATGGCTACACCTTC.

The CDR3 DNA reads as TGCGCCAGTAAGGGACAGGGGGACTCCTACAATGAGCAGTTCTTC. Amino acids: CASKGQGDSYNEQFF. The chain recombines TRBV5-1 with TRBJ2-1; 11 bases match TRBD1. Germline V lookup: CDR1 SGHRS, CDR2 YFSETQ. The CDR3 extends over 15 amino acids. Losses at the gene ends were 8 bases for V and 0 bases for J; bases not matched to a gene: 4.

This chain joins TRBV4-1 and TRBJ1-1; D perhaps matches TRBD1 (5 bases). The CDR3 has 14 residues. Germline values: CDR1 MGHRA, CDR2 YSYEKL. V was pared by 4 bases and J by 4 bases, with 13 bases between. CDR3 residues: CASSLQRGLTEAFF. The CDR3 DNA sequence: TGCGCCAGCAGCCTCCAGAGGGGCCTCACTGAAGCTTTCTTT.

A few counts support this clone. The rearrangement links TRBV19 to TRBJ1-5; D gene ambiguous. The CDR3 is made up of 13 amino acids. The germline CDR1 and CDR2 sequences are LNHDA and SQIVND (reference sequence). V was pared by 1 base and J by 7 bases, with 8 bases between. This CDR3 is CASSIGGNQPQHF. The CDR3 DNA sequence: TGTGCCAGTAGTATAGGAGGGAACCAGCCCCAGCATTTT.

This chain joins TRBV18 and TRBJ1-5, with D perhaps matching TRBD1 (5 bases). This CDR3 is 15 amino acids long. Germline lookup yields CDR1 KGHSH and CDR2 LQKENI. The V gene lost 3 bases and the J gene lost 6 bases, with 15 bases spanning the gap. For the CDR3, the DNA is TGTGCCAGCTCACCGTTGGGTGATGGGGGTCAGCCCCAGCATTTT. It specifies CASSPLGDGGQPQHF.

This sequence joins TRBV28 and TRBJ1-4, with TRBD1 matching 7 bases. V lost 5 bases and J lost 3; bases outside the gene matches: 6. This CDR3 spans 15 amino acids. Per the germline V gene, CDR1 is MDHEN and CDR2 is SYDVKM. CDR3 nucleotides: TGTGCCAGCAGTATCACAGGGGTAGCTAATGAAAAACTGTTTTTT. This gives the protein CASSITGVANEKLFF.

This chain uses TRBV19 with TRBJ2-1; D perhaps matches TRBD1 (6 bases). The length of the CDR3 is 16 residues. Trimming cost V 5 bases and J 8 bases, with 22 bases left between them. Germline values: CDR1 LNHDA, CDR2 SQIVND (reference sequence). CDR3 sequence: CASSVTGTPTLYEQFF. CDR3 bases: TGTGCCAGTAGTGTCACCGGGACACCTACTCTCTATGAGCAGTTCTTC. Looking up the rest from reference TRBV19 and TRBJ2-1 gives the full variable domain: DGGITQSPKYLFRKEGQNVTLSCEQNLNHDAMYWYRQDPGQGLRLIYYSQIVNDFQKGDIAEGYSVSREKKESFPLTVTSAQKNPTAFYLCASSVTGTPTLYEQFFGPGTRLTVL.

This sequence joins TRBV5-5 and TRBJ1-2; TRBD1 aligns across 7 bases. Per the germline V gene, CDR1 is SGHKS and CDR2 is YYEKEE (reference sequence). The CDR3 length is 20 residues. The trim removed 5 bases at V and 2 bases at J, leaving 24 bases unmatched. Written as DNA, the CDR3 is TGTGCCAGCAGGCAAGTGCGCCTTGACCGCGGACAGGTCAGAAACTATGGCTACACCTTC. Translation: CASRQVRLDRGQVRNYGYTF.

The chain couples TRBV6-5 to TRBJ1-2, with no clear D. Germline CDR1 reads MNHEY; CDR2 reads SVGAGI. V was shortened by 7 bases and J by 2 bases, with 17 bases between the two germline ends. This CDR3 is built from 15 residues. DNA for the CDR3: TGTGCCAGCACCACCAACCCCGTTCCGAACTATGGCTACACCTTC. Residues: CASTTNPVPNYGYTF.

The chain has TRBV29-1 and TRBJ1-2; the D is unclear. This CDR3 comprises 11 residues. V was pared by 8 bases and J by 7 bases, with 14 bases between. Looked up from germline, CDR1 is SQVTM and CDR2 is ANQGSEA. CDR3 in DNA: TGCAGCACCCGGGATACTTTTGGCTACACCTTC. Its protein product is CSTRDTFGYTF. The complete variable domain, with remaining parts taken from reference TRBV29-1 and TRBJ1-2, reads SAVISQKPSRDICQRGTSLTIQCQVDSQVTMMFWYRQQPGQSLTLIATANQGSEATYESGFVIDKFPISRPNLTFSTLTVSNMSPEDSSIYLCSTRDTFGYTFGSGTRLTVV.

This clone was seen a single time. This sequence joins TRBV19 and TRBJ1-2; D is possibly TRBD1 (5 bases). Germline assignment: CDR1 LNHDA and CDR2 SQIVND (reference sequence). This CDR3 contains 13 residues. With 6 bases removed from V and 3 bases from J, the gap between germline ends came to 11 bases. The CDR3, as DNA: TGTGCCAGTAGACTGAGAGGGGACTATGGCTACACCTTC. This codes for CASRLRGDYGYTF.

V usage is TRBV2 and J usage is TRBJ2-2; no firm D call. Per the germline V gene, CDR1 is SNHLY and CDR2 is FYNNEI. Trimming left V 4 bases short and J 4 bases short, with 10 bases between. This CDR3 is built from 14 residues. CDR3 in DNA: TGTGCCAGCAGTGGACCCCAAGCCACCGGGGAGCTGTTTTTT. Protein: CASSGPQATGELFF.

This clone was detected a few times. The chain combines TRBV7-3 with TRBJ2-1, with a possible D match to TRBD2 (6 bases). This CDR3 contains 15 residues. Trimming took 5 bases from V and 0 from J, leaving 11 bases between them. From germline, CDR1 is SGHTA and CDR2 FQGTGA. CDR3: CASSPSGSSYNEQFF. Here the CDR3 DNA reads TGTGCCAGCAGCCCGTCCGGGAGCTCCTACAATGAGCAGTTCTTC.

The chain has TRBV5-1 and TRBJ1-1, with 7 positions matching TRBD1. The length of the CDR3 is 16 residues. Germline V CDR1 and CDR2: SGHRS, YFSETQ. V lost 4 bases to trimming and J lost 0 bases; unmatched junction nucleotides: 9. CDR3 DNA: TGCGCCAGCAGCCCACCGACAGGGACGTTGAACACTGAAGCTTTCTTT. Translating it yields CASSPPTGTLNTEAFF.

The chain links TRBV5-5 to TRBJ1-4, with 12 nucleotides matching TRBD1. The CDR3 is made up of 19 amino acids. Germline lookup yields CDR1 SGHKS and CDR2 YYEKEE (reference sequence). The V and J ends lost 4 bases and 3 bases, in that order; junction bases with no gene match: 13. CDR3 region: CASSHRQRDRGLSNEKLFF. DNA of the CDR3: TGTGCCAGCAGCCACCGACAACGGGACAGGGGGCTATCTAATGAAAAACTGTTTTTT.

V and J are TRBV28 and TRBJ1-5; D is ambiguous. The CDR3 runs to 15 residues. Germline CDR1 MDHEN, CDR2 SYDVKM. Between the trimmed V and J ends, which lost 4 bases and 2 bases, there was a span of 12 bases. Here the CDR3 reads CASSSPQGGNQPQHF. The CDR3 nucleotides read TGTGCCAGCAGTTCCCCTCAAGGCGGCAATCAGCCCCAGCATTTT.

This chain joins TRBV2 and TRBJ1-1, with a possible D match to TRBD1 (6 bases). Germline CDR1 and CDR2: SNHLY and FYNNEI. With 3 bases removed from V and 4 bases from J, the gap between germline ends came to 9 bases. The CDR3 sequence is 13 residues long. CDR3 sequence: CASSDEGGTEAFF. The CDR3 DNA follows: TGTGCCAGCAGTGATGAAGGGGGCACTGAAGCTTTCTTT.

The rearrangement uses TRBV11-3 and TRBJ2-7, with 7 bases that match TRBD1. Trimming cost V 5 bases and J 5 bases; bases outside gene matches: 12. This CDR3 has 15 residues. Germline V CDR1 and CDR2: SGHNT, YENEEA. CDR3 in DNA: TGTGCCAGCAGCCGAGACGACAGGGATATCAACGAGCAGTACGTC. Its protein is CASSRDDRDINEQYV.

The chain carries TRBV11-3 and TRBJ1-1; tentative D call: TRBD1 (5 bases). Germline-derived CDR1 and CDR2 are SGHNT and YENEEA. V was trimmed by 2 bases and J by 2 bases, leaving 9 bases between them. The CDR3 is 14 residues long. The chain's CDR3 is CASSLQGGNTEAFF. CDR3 sequence (DNA): TGTGCCAGCAGCTTACAGGGAGGTAACACTGAAGCTTTCTTT.